Below are 22 T cell receptor beta chains sequenced from a single sample in a study of blood T cell repertoires in COVID-19. Repertoires were generated with immunoSEQ multiplex PCR, while TCRdb's copy carries only in-frame clones and drops some. The sample holds 110,000 to 150,000 clones, approximately 80% seen once. Sequencing was done on a sample of PBMCs or T cells enriched from blood (not recorded which). The source is a woman aged 45-65 years who had recovered from COVID-19.

V is TRBV7-2 and J is TRBJ2-4, with 15 nucleotides matching TRBD2. The J segment lost 9 bases and the V segment lost 4 bases, leaving 7 bases of the junction unmatched. Germline-derived CDR1 and CDR2 are SGHTA and FQGNSA. CDR3 size: 16 residues. The CDR3 bases are TGTGCCAGCAGCTCAAAGGGGACTAGCGGGGGGCGCATTCAGTACTTC. Its protein is CASSSKGTSGGRIQYF.

The chain employs TRBV19 and TRBJ2-2, with TRBD1 identical over 7 bases. CDR3 length: 15 residues. V lost 5 bases to trimming and J lost 4 bases; unmatched junction nucleotides: 7. Germline lookup yields CDR1 LNHDA and CDR2 SQIVND (reference sequence). The DNA of the CDR3 is TGTGCCAGTAGTGCCTTGACAGGGCTCACCGGGGAGCTGTTTTTT. Protein product: CASSALTGLTGELFF.

The chain joins TRBV7-9 to TRBJ1-1; D not certain. Trimming took 1 base from V and 9 from J, leaving 15 bases between them. CDR1 and CDR2 (germline): SEHNR, FQNEAQ (reference sequence). This CDR3 has 14 amino acids. The CDR3 coding sequence is TGTGCCAGCAGCTTAGACCGGGATTCCACAAAAGCTTTCTTT. Protein: CASSLDRDSTKAFF.

This clone appeared once. The chain joins TRBV6-1 to TRBJ1-4, with D unresolved. This CDR3 has 13 amino acids. Looked up from germline, CDR1 is MNHNS and CDR2 is SASEGT. Between the trimmed V and J ends, which lost 2 bases and 4 bases, there was a span of 5 bases. The chain's CDR3 is CASSEFYNEKLFF. Here the CDR3 DNA reads TGTGCCAGCAGTGAATTCTATAATGAAAAACTGTTTTTT.

The J gene is TRBJ2-1, the V gene TRBV28; 10 bases align to TRBD1. Trimming removed 10 bases from V and 7 bases from J; junction bases left unmatched: 10. Germline V gives CDR1 MDHEN, CDR2 SYDVKM. CDR3 length equals 14 residues. The CDR3 bases are TGTGCCACTCAACTCCGGGACAGGGGAAATGAGCAGTTCTTC. Translating gives CATQLRDRGNEQFF.

This clone was seen just once. Germline and junction disagree at one end, which may indicate a read error. The CDR3 DNA sequence: TGTGCCAACCAACAGGGGAGCAACCAGCCCCAGCATTTT. It yields the protein CANQQGSNQPQHF. The chain has TRBV10-3 and TRBJ1-5; 7 nucleotides agree with TRBD1. The CDR3 is made up of 13 amino acids. Germline-derived CDR1 and CDR2 are ENHRY and SYGVKD.

The V gene is TRBV2, the J gene TRBJ1-6; D possibly corresponds to TRBD1 (5 bases). V shed 6 bases and J shed 0 bases, with 9 bases lying between them. Germline values: CDR1 SNHLY, CDR2 FYNNEI. This CDR3 comprises 15 residues. The CDR3: CASRRQTSYNSPLHF. In DNA form, the CDR3 reads TGTGCCAGCAGGAGACAGACCTCCTATAATTCACCCCTCCACTTT.

This chain links TRBV6-5 with TRBJ1-1, with a weak D call TRBD1 (6 bases). The germline V and J ends were trimmed by 5 bases and 5 bases, with 15 bases remaining between them. The CDR3 is 14 amino acids. Germline V gene sequence: CDR1 MNHEY, CDR2 SVGAGI. CDR3: CASSNTQGKTEAFF. The CDR3, as DNA: TGTGCCAGCAGTAACACACAGGGTAAGACTGAAGCTTTCTTT.

The chain joins TRBV28 to TRBJ1-4; 7 bases are shared with TRBD1. The CDR3 is made up of 13 amino acids. Germline assignment: CDR1 MDHEN and CDR2 SYDVKM. V gave up 10 bases and J gave up 1 base; unmatched junction bases: 3. The CDR3 region has the DNA TGTGCCACCCAGGGGGGAACTAATGAAAAACTGTTTTTT. Amino acid sequence: CATQGGTNEKLFF.

The chain joins TRBV4-1 to TRBJ1-1; 9 bases line up with TRBD1. The V gene's germline CDR1 is MGHRA and CDR2 YSYEKL. Germline trimming cut 2 bases from V and 5 bases from J; bases unmatched to any gene: 3. CDR3 length: 14 amino acids. CDR3 coding DNA: TGCGCCAGCAGCCAAACAGGGGGCCTGACTGAAGCTTTCTTT. Translating gives CASSQTGGLTEAFF.

The J gene is TRBJ1-5, the V gene TRBV20-1; TRBD1 aligns across 7 bases. This CDR3 has 16 amino acids. V lost 6 bases, J lost 6 bases, and 17 bases stayed unmatched. Germline values: CDR1 DFQATT, CDR2 SNEGSKA (reference sequence). The DNA for the CDR3 is TGCAGTGCGAGTACCCCGGGACAGCCGCCCGGTCAGCCCCAGCATTTT. Amino acids: CSASTPGQPPGQPQHF.

The chain links TRBV28 to TRBJ2-7; D uncertain. Trimming cost V 7 bases and J 2 bases, with 15 bases left between them. This CDR3 contains 14 residues. CDR1 MDHEN and CDR2 SYDVKM come from the germline V gene. The CDR3 nucleotides are TGTGCCAGCATAGGCACAGCATCTGCCTACGAGCAGTACTTC. Protein: CASIGTASAYEQYF.

The chain recombines TRBV27 with TRBJ2-1; the D gene is possibly TRBD1 (5 bases). V shed 4 bases and J shed 7 bases, with 8 bases lying between them. The CDR3 loop spans 12 amino acids. Germline assignment: CDR1 MNHEY and CDR2 SMNVEV (reference sequence). The CDR3 sequence is CASSSYRNEQFF. CDR3 nucleotides: TGTGCCAGCAGTTCGTACAGGAATGAGCAGTTCTTC.

The chain joins TRBV18 to TRBJ2-7; a weak D match, TRBD1 (6 bases). With 3 bases removed from V and 4 bases from J, the gap between germline ends came to 7 bases. Germline CDR1 and CDR2: KGHSH and LQKENI. The CDR3 extends over 12 amino acids. Written as DNA, the CDR3 is TGTGCCAGCTCACCCGACAGGTACGAGCAGTACGTC. Translating gives CASSPDRYEQYV.

This sequence joins TRBV3-1 (or the pseudogene TRBV3-2) and TRBJ1-2; unclear D gene. The ends were cut back, 0 bases at V and 7 bases at J, with 12 bases in the middle. The CDR3 length is 14 residues. From germline, CDR1 is LGHDT and CDR2 YNNKEL (reference sequence). Here the CDR3 DNA reads TGTGCCAGCAGCCAAGATCATAACAGTGGTGGCTACACCTTC. It codes for CASSQDHNSGGYTF.

The chain couples TRBV10-1 to TRBJ1-1; D unresolved. The CDR3 length is 14 residues. Deletions cut 6 bases from V and 1 base from J, with 12 bases between. Germline V lookup: CDR1 WNHNN, CDR2 SYGVQD (reference sequence). The DNA for the CDR3 is TGCGCCAGCAGGCAAAAATTGCGGAACACTGAAGCTTTCTTT. Protein product: CASRQKLRNTEAFF.

The chain uses TRBV2 and TRBJ2-4, with D tentatively TRBD1 (6 bases). CDR1 and CDR2 from the germline V gene are SNHLY and FYNNEI. The CDR3 runs 12 residues. The V end was cut by 10 bases, the J end by 2 bases, with 9 bases between. The CDR3 sequence is CATGHPKNIQYF. The CDR3 region has the DNA TGTGCCACGGGACACCCCAAAAACATTCAGTACTTC. Variable domain in full (rest from reference TRBV2 and TRBJ2-4): EPEVTQTPSHQVTQMGQEVILRCVPISNHLYFYWYRQILGQKVEFLVSFYNNEISEKSEIFDDQFSVERPDGSNFTLKIRSTKLEDSAMYFCATGHPKNIQYFGAGTRLSVL.

The rearrangement joins TRBV7-8 to TRBJ1-6; D might be TRBD1 (5 bases). V lost 5 bases and J lost 14, with 13 bases in between. The germline gives CDR1 SGHVS, CDR2 FQNEAQ. The length of the CDR3 is 12 residues. The CDR3 DNA follows: TGTGCCAGCAGCCTACGGGTGGACACCCTCCACTTT. As protein: CASSLRVDTLHF.

Worth noting for this clone: A read error may explain this, as a much larger clone is one base away. J is TRBJ1-2 and V is TRBV6-5; 9 bases agree with TRBD1. The CDR3 is made up of 14 amino acids. Trimming removed 6 bases from V and 4 bases from J; junction bases left unmatched: 6. CDR1 is MNHEY and CDR2 is SVGAGI in the germline V gene. The chain's CDR3 is CASSPGTGPYGYTF. In DNA, the CDR3 is TGTGCCAGCAGCCCCGGGACAGGGCCCTATGGCTACACCTTC.

The chain combines TRBV5-1 with TRBJ1-4; D is uncertain. The CDR3 totals 16 residues. The germline V gene encodes CDR1 SGHRS and CDR2 YFSETQ. The ends were cut back, 0 bases at V and 7 bases at J, with 16 bases in the middle. The CDR3 DNA reads TGCGCCAGCAGCTTGGGACGGGAGCTAATCGGTGAAAAACTGTTTTTT. Its translation is CASSLGRELIGEKLFF.

This clone was observed a handful of times. V is TRBV7-8 and J is TRBJ2-7, with D possibly being TRBD2 (5 bases). V gave up 5 bases and J gave up 3 bases, with 8 bases separating them. The CDR3 covers 12 residues. Germline-derived CDR1 and CDR2 are SGHVS and FQNEAQ. The CDR3 DNA follows: TGTGCCAGCAGCCATGAGGGCTACGAGCAGTACTTC. Amino acid sequence: CASSHEGYEQYF.

This clone was recorded many times. The chain recombines TRBV6-5 with TRBJ1-1; TRBD1 might be the D (5 bases). V was pared by 7 bases and J by 0 bases, with 9 bases between. The V gene's germline CDR1 is MNHEY and CDR2 SVGAGI. This CDR3 has 13 amino acids. The CDR3 sequence: CASTIGVNTEAFF. CDR3 DNA sequence: TGTGCCAGCACCATAGGGGTGAACACTGAAGCTTTCTTT.